This entry lists 22 T cell receptor beta chains sequenced from one sample in a study of graft-versus-host responses after intestinal transplantation. Their recognized antigens are unknown. Libraries were prepared by immunoSEQ multiplex PCR; TCRdb keeps only in-frame clonotypes and omits some of them. Here the sample spans 130,000 or so clones, around 90% being singletons. The sample in question was unstimulated CD4+ T cells sorted from spleen or lymph node cells, obtained before intestinal transplant. Receptors were obtained from a human donor who received an intestinal transplant.

The chain's CDR3 is CASSLTGTGVYNEQFF. The CDR3 DNA is TGTGCCAGCAGCTTAACCGGGACAGGGGTCTACAATGAGCAGTTCTTC. V usage is TRBV7-3 and J usage is TRBJ2-1; 10 nucleotides align to TRBD1. Trimming cost V 0 bases and J 3 bases; bases outside gene matches: 2. CDR1 is SGHTA and CDR2 is FQGTGA in the germline V gene. The CDR3 sequence is 16 residues long.

The chain links TRBV5-1 to TRBJ2-7; D gene unclear. This CDR3 has 11 amino acids. Germline assignment: CDR1 SGHRS and CDR2 YFSETQ. V shed 1 base and J shed 5 bases, with 4 bases lying between them. Here the CDR3 DNA reads TGCGCCAGCAGCTTGCTCCACGAGCAGTACTTC. Protein sequence: CASSLLHEQYF.

V gene TRBV7-3 combines with J gene TRBJ2-6; either TRBD1 or TRBD2 may fit D (5 bases each). This CDR3 has 18 amino acids. V was cut by 1 base and J by 2 bases, with 15 bases left in between. From germline, CDR1 is SGHTA and CDR2 FQGTGA. The CDR3 DNA reads TGTGCCAGCAGCTTAAGGCCCCCGGGGCAGGCTGGGGCCAACGTCCTGACTTTC. This translates into CASSLRPPGQAGANVLTF.

The chain couples TRBV28 to TRBJ2-3; possibly TRBD2 for D (5 bases). CDR1 is MDHEN, CDR2 SYDVKM, per germline. V shed 6 bases and J shed 2 bases, with 15 bases lying between them. This CDR3 spans 15 amino acids. The CDR3 sequence: CASSSTRVATDTQYF. In DNA, the CDR3 is TGTGCCAGCAGCTCAACTAGAGTCGCCACAGATACGCAGTATTTT.

The chain links TRBV28 to TRBJ1-2; 8 positions agree with TRBD1. This CDR3 region has 15 residues. After removal of 2 bases from V and 8 bases from J, the junction contained 10 bases not matched to a gene. CDR1 and CDR2 from the germline V gene are MDHEN and SYDVKM. Here the CDR3 DNA reads TGTGCCAGCAGTTTACTCACAGGGGGTAATAGGGGCTACACCTTC. It encodes CASSLLTGGNRGYTF.

This clone was counted a single time. The rearrangement links TRBV11-3 to TRBJ2-5; 12 bases map to TRBD2. The DNA end favors TRBJ2-7, so the J call may be wrong. The germline V gene encodes CDR1 SGHNT and CDR2 YENEEA. The CDR3 sequence is 17 residues long. CDR3 sequence: CASSPGTSGFGSYEQYF. In DNA, the CDR3 is TGTGCCAGCAGCCCGGGGACTAGCGGGTTTGGCTCCTACGAGCAGTACTTC.

In its sample, this clone was seen a few times. J is TRBJ1-3 and V is TRBV11-2; 7 bases line up with TRBD1. CDR1 is SGHAT, CDR2 FQNNGV, per germline. The CDR3 covers 16 residues. J lost 0 bases, V lost 5 bases, and 7 bases had no gene match. The CDR3: CASSRRQGLSGNTIYF. CDR3 sequence (DNA): TGTGCCAGCAGCCGACGACAGGGCCTCTCTGGAAACACCATATATTTT.

The chain carries TRBV5-3 and TRBJ1-5, with 7 bases lining up with TRBD1. TRBV5-3 is an ORF, with its function uncertain. CDR3 size: 14 residues. Losses at the gene ends were 6 bases for V and 6 bases for J; bases not matched to a gene: 9. CDR3 region: CARTGTVGSQPQHF. DNA of the CDR3: TGTGCCAGAACCGGGACAGTGGGAAGTCAGCCCCAGCATTTT.

The genes are TRBV7-2 and TRBJ2-7; tentative D call: TRBD2 (7 bases). CDR1 is SGHTA, CDR2 FQGNSA, per germline. CDR3 size: 15 residues. The V end lost 5 bases, the J end lost 3 bases, and 17 bases lay between the germline ends. The CDR3 here is CASSPVGGAHYEQYF. The CDR3 region has the DNA TGTGCCAGCAGCCCGGTGGGGGGGGCGCACTACGAGCAGTACTTC. The full variable domain, its missing parts supplied by reference TRBV7-2 and TRBJ2-7, is GAGVSQSPSNKVTEKGKDVELRCDPISGHTALYWYRQSLGQGLEFLIYFQGNSAPDKSGLPSDRFSAERTGGSVSTLTIQRTQQEDSAVYLCASSPVGGAHYEQYFGPGTRLTVT.

This chain connects TRBV30 to TRBJ2-3, with 9 bases that match TRBD2. This CDR3 is 14 amino acids long. With 4 bases clipped from V and 0 bases from J, the junction kept 2 bases outside the gene matches. Germline lookup yields CDR1 GTSNPN and CDR2 SVGIG (reference sequence). The CDR3 DNA follows: TGTGCCTGGACTAGCGGGATAAGCACAGATACGCAGTATTTT. The encoded protein is CAWTSGISTDTQYF.

V gene TRBV6-5 combines with J gene TRBJ2-3; D is unclear. Trimming shortened V by 4 bases and J by 4 bases, and 3 bases separated the two germline ends. CDR3 size: 11 residues. The germline V gene encodes CDR1 MNHEY and CDR2 SVGAGI. CDR3 DNA sequence: TGTGCCAGCAGTTCGGCAGATACGCAGTATTTT. Translated, it gives CASSSADTQYF.

The genes are TRBV10-3 and TRBJ1-1, with a weak D call TRBD1 (6 bases). Germline V lookup: CDR1 ENHRY, CDR2 SYGVKD. V lost 0 bases, J lost 5 bases, and 13 bases lay in between. The CDR3 consists of 15 residues. The DNA for the CDR3 is TGTGCCATCAGTGAGTCTGCGGGGGGCGGGACTGAAGCTTTCTTT. It codes for CAISESAGGGTEAFF.

V and J are TRBV30 and TRBJ1-2; D unclear. Germline-derived CDR1 and CDR2 are GTSNPN and SVGIG (reference sequence). This CDR3 is 15 amino acids long. The V and J ends lost 2 bases and 4 bases respectively, with 17 bases between them. CDR3 loop: CAWSMVMGGFYGYTF. CDR3 nucleotide sequence: TGTGCCTGGAGTATGGTGATGGGCGGGTTCTATGGCTACACCTTC.

The chain links TRBV4-1 to TRBJ1-1; no reliable D call. Germline V gene lookup returns CDR1 MGHRA and CDR2 YSYEKL. Deletions cut 1 base from V and 0 bases from J, with 6 bases between. The CDR3 spans 14 residues. The CDR3 here is CASSQARLNTEAFF. The CDR3 DNA reads as TGCGCCAGCAGCCAAGCCAGGTTGAACACTGAAGCTTTCTTT.

The J gene is TRBJ1-2, the V gene TRBV10-3, with 7 bases fitting TRBD1. CDR1 and CDR2 from the germline V gene are ENHRY and SYGVKD. CDR3 length equals 14 residues. Trimming took 7 bases from V and 3 from J; bases not matched to a gene: 8. The CDR3, as DNA: TGTGCCATCACCCCGGACAGGAGGTACTATGGCTACACCTTC. This translates into CAITPDRRYYGYTF.

The genes are TRBV5-1 and TRBJ2-7; 9 bases fit TRBD1. Trimming cost V 2 bases and J 1 base; bases outside gene matches: 4. Germline V gives CDR1 SGHRS, CDR2 YFSETQ. The CDR3 sequence is 15 residues long. CDR3 bases: TGCGCCAGCAGCTTTGGGACAGGGCTTTCCTACGAGCAGTACTTC. It yields the protein CASSFGTGLSYEQYF.

The V and J genes are TRBV5-1 and TRBJ2-5; 10 bases are a match to TRBD2. CDR1 SGHRS and CDR2 YFSETQ come from the germline V gene. The V and J ends lost 2 bases and 3 bases, in that order; junction bases with no gene match: 4. The CDR3 has 15 residues. CDR3 in DNA: TGCGCCAGCAGCTTTCTCGGGACTAGCGAAGAGACCCAGTACTTC. Protein sequence: CASSFLGTSEETQYF.

The CDR3 protein is CASSDKGQRGYTF. CDR3 bases: TGTGCCAGCAGTGACAAGGGACAGCGAGGCTACACCTTC. The V gene is TRBV2, the J gene TRBJ1-2, with TRBD1 matching over 7 bases. Germline CDR1 reads SNHLY; CDR2 reads FYNNEI. The length of the CDR3 is 13 residues. V lost 3 bases to trimming and J lost 8 bases; unmatched junction nucleotides: 6. Based on the CDR3 plus reference TRBV2 and TRBJ1-2, the full variable domain is EPEVTQTPSHQVTQMGQEVILRCVPISNHLYFYWYRQILGQKVEFLVSFYNNEISEKSEIFDDQFSVERPDGSNFTLKIRSTKLEDSAMYFCASSDKGQRGYTFGSGTRLTVV.

The rearrangement uses TRBV19 and TRBJ1-5; the match to TRBD1 covers 10 bases. With V trimmed by 8 bases and J by 7 bases, 8 bases remained unmatched. Per germline, CDR1 LNHDA and CDR2 SQIVND (reference sequence). The CDR3 contains 14 residues. CDR3 DNA: TGTGCCAGTTCGGACAGGGGGATGTTACAGCCCCAGCATTTT. It translates to CASSDRGMLQPQHF. The full variable domain, completed using reference TRBV19 and TRBJ1-5, is DGGITQSPKYLFRKEGQNVTLSCEQNLNHDAMYWYRQDPGQGLRLIYYSQIVNDFQKGDIAEGYSVSREKKESFPLTVTSAQKNPTAFYLCASSDRGMLQPQHFGDGTRLSIL.

The V call is TRBV30, the J call TRBJ1-5; the D is unclear. The CDR3 covers 15 residues. Looked up from germline, CDR1 is GTSNPN and CDR2 is SVGIG (reference sequence). V was cut by 0 bases and J by 3 bases, with 12 bases left in between. CDR3 protein: CAWSVFLGPNQPQHF. CDR3 DNA sequence: TGTGCCTGGAGTGTCTTCCTAGGGCCCAATCAGCCCCAGCATTTT.

CDR3 bases: TGTGCCAGCAGGGGTGGCGAGGGGCCAAAAAACATTCAGTACTTC. Amino acid sequence: CASRGGEGPKNIQYF. The chain employs TRBV6-6 and TRBJ2-4, with D perhaps given as TRBD1 or TRBD2 (5 bases each). Germline CDR1 is MNHNY and CDR2 is SVGAGI (reference sequence). CDR3 size: 15 residues. V was clipped by 6 bases and J by 4 bases, with 16 bases between them.

The V gene is TRBV15, the J gene TRBJ2-5; D not resolved. The CDR3 spans 13 residues. Germline V gene sequence: CDR1 LNHNV, CDR2 YYDKDF (reference sequence). V was clipped by 9 bases and J by 2 bases, with 13 bases between them. In nucleotides, the CDR3 is TGTGCCACAACTGGTTACTCACAAGAGACCCAGTACTTC. It specifies CATTGYSQETQYF.